Listed here are 30 T cell receptor beta chains from one sample, sequenced in a study of CD4+ T cells in melanoma. The protocol was immunoSEQ multiplex PCR, while the TCRdb copy is restricted to in-frame clones and leaves out a portion. The sample contains around 12,000 clones, almost 70% of which appear only once. Sequenced: cells from a culture (not recorded whether cultured in vitro). Source of these receptors: a human donor with melanoma.

This clone was picked up a small number of times. This chain joins TRBV29-1 and TRBJ2-3; no definite D call. CDR3 length: 11 amino acids. With 7 bases removed from V and 5 bases from J, the gap between germline ends came to 10 bases. Germline V gene sequence: CDR1 SQVTM, CDR2 ANQGSEA. The CDR3 protein is CSGSWGDTQYF. Written as DNA, the CDR3 is TGCAGCGGTAGTTGGGGAGATACGCAGTATTTT.

The chain couples TRBV10-3 to TRBJ2-7; TRBD1 is a possible D gene (6 bases). Trimming took off 8 bases at V and 6 bases at J, with 14 bases between the two ends. Germline V CDR1 and CDR2: ENHRY, SYGVKD. CDR3 length: 12 amino acids. CDR3 protein: CAIGQSGLEQYF. CDR3 coding DNA: TGTGCCATCGGACAGTCCGGACTCGAGCAGTACTTC.

The chain couples TRBV7-9 to TRBJ2-2; D unresolved. CDR1 and CDR2 (germline): SEHNR, FQNEAQ (reference sequence). V shed 6 bases and J shed 6 bases, with 8 bases lying between them. The CDR3 runs 12 residues. Written as DNA, the CDR3 is TGTGCCAGCAGTTATAGGGCCGGGGAGCTGTTTTTT. Residues: CASSYRAGELFF.

The chain is built from TRBV19 and TRBJ2-4, with 7 nucleotides matching TRBD2. V dropped 3 bases and J dropped 4; count of bases not matched to a gene: 0. Germline-derived CDR1 and CDR2 are LNHDA and SQIVND (reference sequence). The CDR3 consists of 13 residues. The CDR3 protein is CASSIGGKNIQYF. DNA for the CDR3: TGTGCCAGTAGTATCGGGGGGAAAAACATTCAGTACTTC. Filled out from reference TRBV19 and TRBJ2-4, the complete variable domain reads DGGITQSPKYLFRKEGQNVTLSCEQNLNHDAMYWYRQDPGQGLRLIYYSQIVNDFQKGDIAEGYSVSREKKESFPLTVTSAQKNPTAFYLCASSIGGKNIQYFGAGTRLSVL.

This clone was recorded a few times. The chain links TRBV5-1 to TRBJ1-6; TRBD1 agrees at 8 bases. The germline CDR1 and CDR2 sequences are SGHRS and YFSETQ. Unmatched junction bases numbered 8, after V lost 5 bases and J lost 10 bases. The CDR3 totals 14 residues. The CDR3 here is CASRGTQGASPLHF. CDR3 in DNA: TGCGCCAGCAGGGGGACTCAGGGGGCCTCACCCCTCCACTTT.

This clone was seen only a few times. The chain couples TRBV7-8 to TRBJ2-7; TRBD2 is a possible D gene (7 bases). The CDR3 covers 12 residues. V lost 6 bases and J 9 bases, leaving 15 bases between the germline ends. The germline gives CDR1 SGHVS, CDR2 FQNEAQ. The CDR3 sequence is CASRIEGGAQYF. The CDR3 DNA reads TGTGCCAGCAGGATAGAAGGGGGGGCGCAGTACTTC.

The V and J genes are TRBV5-1 and TRBJ2-7; 7 positions agree with TRBD2. Germline CDR1 and CDR2: SGHRS and YFSETQ. This CDR3 spans 13 amino acids. Trimming cost V 6 bases and J 2 bases; bases outside gene matches: 5. The CDR3 loop is CASTASGTYEQYF. CDR3 nucleotide sequence: TGCGCCAGCACAGCTAGCGGAACCTACGAGCAGTACTTC.

The chain combines TRBV6-6 with TRBJ1-1; D is undetermined. The germline gives CDR1 MNHNY, CDR2 SVGAGI (reference sequence). V dropped 0 bases and J dropped 0 bases, with 8 bases sitting between them. The CDR3 has 15 amino acids. CDR3 sequence reads: CASSYSGGVNTEAFF. In nucleotides, the CDR3 is TGTGCCAGCAGTTACTCGGGCGGGGTGAACACTGAAGCTTTCTTT.

This clone has just a few counts. Other DNA variants within this sample encode the same CDR3. This chain connects TRBV5-1 to TRBJ2-5, with 11 positions matching TRBD2. The CDR3 is 16 residues long. The V gene's germline CDR1 is SGHRS and CDR2 YFSETQ. The trim removed 1 base at V and 2 bases at J, leaving 4 bases unmatched. The CDR3 nucleotides are TGCGCCAGCAGCTTGAGGCCTAGCGGGGGGCAAGAGACCCAGTACTTC. Translation: CASSLRPSGGQETQYF.

This chain joins TRBV4-2 and TRBJ1-1, with 7 positions matching TRBD1. Germline V gene sequence: CDR1 LGHNA, CDR2 YNFKEQ. This CDR3 region has 20 residues. The J segment lost 3 bases and the V segment lost 4 bases, leaving 23 bases of the junction unmatched. For the CDR3, the DNA is TGTGCCAGCAGCCCTCGTCGGGGGAAGACAGGGCAAGGTTTGGACACTGAAGCTTTCTTT. Its translation is CASSPRRGKTGQGLDTEAFF.

This chain uses TRBV9 with TRBJ1-6, with D tentatively TRBD1 (5 bases). The CDR3 length is 15 residues. Per germline, CDR1 SGDLS and CDR2 YYNGEE. Trimming stripped 1 base from V and 9 bases from J, with 14 bases between. This CDR3 is CASSVLEGIGSPLHF. The CDR3, as DNA: TGTGCCAGCAGCGTATTAGAGGGGATTGGTTCACCCCTCCACTTT. Variable domain in full (rest from reference TRBV9 and TRBJ1-6): DSGVTQTPKHLITATGQRVTLRCSPRSGDLSVYWYQQSLDQGLQFLIQYYNGEERAKGNILERFSAQQFPDLHSELNLSSLELGDSALYFCASSVLEGIGSPLHFGNGTRLTVT.

This rearrangement joins TRBV5-1 to TRBJ1-1; 9 nucleotides match TRBD1. Germline-derived CDR1 and CDR2 are SGHRS and YFSETQ. The CDR3 has 15 amino acids. Unmatched junction bases numbered 2, after V lost 0 bases and J lost 2 bases. The CDR3 nucleotides read TGCGCCAGCAGCTTGGAGGGACAGGGAAACACTGAAGCTTTCTTT. This gives the protein CASSLEGQGNTEAFF.

Relative to its sample, this clone is medium-sized. V gene TRBV7-2 combines with J gene TRBJ2-2, with D unresolved. V was cut by 3 bases and J by 3 bases, with 11 bases left in between. The CDR3 contains 15 residues. CDR1 is SGHTA, CDR2 FQGNSA, per germline. The CDR3 DNA reads TGTGCCAGCAGCTTCAAGGGAAGGGACACCGGGGAGCTGTTTTTT. Translated: CASSFKGRDTGELFF.

The rearrangement links TRBV5-6 to TRBJ2-7; D may be TRBD2 (6 bases). The CDR3 consists of 14 residues. Trimming cost V 1 base and J 2 bases, with 10 bases left between them. Germline V gives CDR1 SGHDT, CDR2 YYEEEE. CDR3 bases: TGTGCCAGCAGCTTGCGGGGGATTCCCTACGAGCAGTACTTC. This codes for CASSLRGIPYEQYF.

The chain is built from TRBV5-1 and TRBJ2-5; a weak D match, TRBD2 (6 bases). The CDR3 runs to 14 residues. Germline CDR1 SGHRS, CDR2 YFSETQ. Trimming took 2 bases from V and 5 from J, leaving 13 bases between them. The CDR3 DNA reads TGCGCCAGCAGCTTAGGAGGGATCGAGGAGACCCAGTACTTC. It encodes CASSLGGIEETQYF.

This chain uses TRBV6-5 with TRBJ1-1; the D is unclear. Germline CDR1 is MNHEY and CDR2 is SVGAGI. CDR3 size: 13 residues. Trimming stripped 1 base from V and 6 bases from J, with 9 bases between. CDR3 in amino acids: CASSYFLTSEAFF. The DNA of the CDR3 is TGTGCCAGCAGTTACTTTTTGACGTCTGAAGCTTTCTTT.

This chain links TRBV7-8 with TRBJ1-5; D remains ambiguous. V was cut by 0 bases and J by 1 base, with 4 bases left in between. This CDR3 comprises 14 residues. Germline-derived CDR1 and CDR2 are SGHVS and FQNEAQ. The CDR3 nucleotides are TGTGCCAGCAGCTTAGCGCAAAGCAATCAGCCCCAGCATTTT. It yields the protein CASSLAQSNQPQHF.

The chain carries TRBV18 and TRBJ2-5; TRBD2 might be the D (6 bases). Per germline, CDR1 KGHSH and CDR2 LQKENI. Trimming cost V 0 bases and J 4 bases, with 15 bases left between them. The CDR3 consists of 16 residues. The CDR3 region has the DNA TGTGCCAGCTCACCACCGAGGCTTGCGGGGCTAGAGACCCAGTACTTC. Encoded protein: CASSPPRLAGLETQYF.

The chain couples TRBV6-6 to TRBJ2-5; D is unresolved. The V gene lost 0 bases and the J gene lost 5 bases, with 7 bases spanning the gap. Germline lookup yields CDR1 MNHNY and CDR2 SVGAGI (reference sequence). The CDR3 contains 13 residues. CDR3 in DNA: TGTGCCAGCAGTTACTCAGGCCGGGAGACCCAGTACTTC. This gives the protein CASSYSGRETQYF.

This clone was observed a handful of times. The chain recombines TRBV5-1 with TRBJ2-5; the D gene is possibly TRBD2 (5 bases). This CDR3 region has 14 residues. Germline V lookup: CDR1 SGHRS, CDR2 YFSETQ. Trimming cost V 0 bases and J 2 bases, with 8 bases left between them. CDR3 sequence reads: CASSLERGQETQYF. Here the CDR3 DNA reads TGCGCCAGCAGCTTGGAACGGGGACAAGAGACCCAGTACTTC.

This clone was observed a few times. This chain links TRBV2 with TRBJ1-1; 8 nucleotides match TRBD1. The V gene end was trimmed by 8 bases and the J gene end by 3 bases; junction bases not matched to a gene: 11. CDR3 size: 15 residues. CDR1 is SNHLY and CDR2 is FYNNEI in the germline V gene. DNA for the CDR3: TGTGCCAGCGGCCGATGGGACAGGCGGGACACTGAAGCTTTCTTT. It translates to CASGRWDRRDTEAFF.

This clone was found a few times. The chain links TRBV28 to TRBJ1-5; a possible D gene is TRBD1 (6 bases). The CDR3 consists of 14 residues. V was trimmed by 7 bases and J by 3 bases, leaving 13 bases between them. Germline-derived CDR1 and CDR2 are MDHEN and SYDVKM. CDR3 in DNA: TGTGCCAGCATTAGCCAGGGGACCAATCAGCCCCAGCATTTT. Residues: CASISQGTNQPQHF.

The chain employs TRBV6-1 and TRBJ2-5, with TRBD2 matching 7 bases. Germline CDR1 MNHNS, CDR2 SASEGT. V trimming: 4 bases; J trimming: 4 bases; junction bases outside the gene matches: 6. The CDR3 runs to 14 residues. CDR3 sequence: CASSVSASGETQYF. CDR3 coding DNA: TGTGCCAGCAGTGTTTCGGCTAGCGGAGAGACCCAGTACTTC.

This clone was observed a handful of times. The CDR3 sequence: CASSKDSRDEQYF. CDR3 nucleotides: TGCGCCAGCAGCAAAGACTCGAGAGACGAGCAGTACTTC. V and J are TRBV5-1 and TRBJ2-7, with D unclear. The CDR3 contains 13 residues. Germline CDR1 and CDR2: SGHRS and YFSETQ. The V and J ends lost 4 bases and 5 bases respectively, with 13 bases between them.

The V and J genes are TRBV7-2 and TRBJ1-1, with TRBD1 as a possible D gene (5 bases). From germline, CDR1 is SGHTA and CDR2 FQGNSA. This CDR3 spans 12 amino acids. Deletions cut 5 bases from V and 5 bases from J, with 9 bases between. The CDR3 nucleotides read TGTGCCAGCAGCCGGGGGTTGACTGAAGCTTTCTTT. Translation: CASSRGLTEAFF.

This clone was recorded a few times. The gene calls are TRBV9 and TRBJ2-7; 8 bases map to TRBD2. CDR1 SGDLS and CDR2 YYNGEE come from the germline V gene. The length of the CDR3 is 14 residues. V shed 1 base and J 3 bases; nucleotides not matched to a gene: 3. The CDR3 loop reads CASSVTGLGYEQYF. The CDR3 nucleotides are TGTGCCAGCAGCGTAACGGGACTAGGCTACGAGCAGTACTTC.

The chain carries TRBV6-1 and TRBJ1-1, with 8 bases that match TRBD1. Trimming took 5 bases from V and 2 from J; bases not matched to a gene: 4. This CDR3 spans 14 amino acids. CDR1 is MNHNS and CDR2 is SASEGT in the germline V gene. The CDR3 sequence: CASSKQGVNTEAFF. The CDR3 nucleotides read TGTGCCAGCAGTAAACAGGGGGTAAACACTGAAGCTTTCTTT.

The V call is TRBV6-6, the J call TRBJ1-1; D uncertain. V was trimmed by 5 bases and J by 3 bases, leaving 10 bases between them. Germline CDR1 MNHNY, CDR2 SVGAGI (reference sequence). This CDR3 has 13 amino acids. The CDR3 protein is CASSISRDTEAFF. CDR3 in DNA: TGTGCCAGCAGTATTTCCCGGGACACTGAAGCTTTCTTT.

The DNA for the CDR3 is TGTGCCAGCAGCCAAGCCTCGACTAGCGGGGGGGCGGTGCCCTACGAGCAGTACTTC. This gives the protein CASSQASTSGGAVPYEQYF. This rearrangement joins TRBV4-2 to TRBJ2-7, with 14 bases identical to TRBD2. Germline V lookup: CDR1 LGHNA, CDR2 YNFKEQ. Trimming cost V 1 base and J 2 bases; bases outside gene matches: 10. The CDR3 is 19 amino acids.

The rearrangement links TRBV6-5 to TRBJ1-5, with D unresolved. Germline CDR1 reads MNHEY; CDR2 reads SVGAGI. With 7 bases removed from V and 6 bases from J, the gap between germline ends came to 7 bases. This CDR3 has 11 amino acids. The CDR3 DNA is TGTGCCAGCAACGGACGTCAGCCCCAGCATTTT. It encodes CASNGRQPQHF.